The T cell receptor (beta chain) under discussion was sequenced for a study of post-analysis software for immune sequencing data. The wider study: The disease courses covered relapsing-remitting, secondary progressive and progressive-relapsing multiple sclerosis.

Findings of the study overall: Significantly lower normalized Chao1 diversity was seen in multiple sclerosis patients than in controls. Compared with controls, patients had more of about 5 TRBV segments, including TRBV5-6, TRBV5-1 and TRBV20-1. Under F measure analysis, samples from one preparation batch co-clustered strongly.

Germline CDR1 and CDR2: DFQATT and SNEGSKA (reference sequence). Trimming took 6 bases from V and 3 from J, leaving 17 bases between them. This CDR3 region has 15 residues. Built from TCR beta cDNA, the libraries had unique molecular identifiers in them. Input of roughly 1 to 11 million T cells yielded 500,000 to 650,000 cDNA molecules. TCRdb ran MiXCR on the PCR reads and lists one entry per CDR3 protein. The sample consists of 650,000 to 850,000 distinct CDR3 sequences, approximately 53% of them appearing once. With regard to this clonotype: The antigen remains unidentified.

This TCR came from a girl aged 10-17 years with multiple sclerosis. What was sequenced was blood. The chain joins TRBV20-1 to TRBJ2-2; TRBD1 is a possible D gene (5 bases). CDR3 loop: CSAKQGDLHTGELFF. The CDR3 DNA sequence: TGCAGTGCAAAGCAGGGCGATTTGCACACCGGGGAGCTGTTTTTT.